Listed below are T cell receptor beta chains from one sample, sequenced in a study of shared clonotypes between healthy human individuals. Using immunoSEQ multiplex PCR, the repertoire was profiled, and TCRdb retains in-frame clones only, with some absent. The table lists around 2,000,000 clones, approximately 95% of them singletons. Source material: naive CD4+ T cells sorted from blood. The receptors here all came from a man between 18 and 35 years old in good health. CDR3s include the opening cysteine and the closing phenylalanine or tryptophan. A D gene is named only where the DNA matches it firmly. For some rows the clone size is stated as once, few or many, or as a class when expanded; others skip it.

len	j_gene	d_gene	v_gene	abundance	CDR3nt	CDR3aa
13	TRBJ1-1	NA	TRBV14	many	TGTGCCAGCAGCCAAGCGGCGGGGACTGAAGCTTTCTTT	CASSQAAGTEAFF
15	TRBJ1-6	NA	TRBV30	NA	TGTGCCTGGAGTGCGGGGTGGGGGGTTAATTCACCCCTCCACTTT	CAWSAGWGVNSPLHF
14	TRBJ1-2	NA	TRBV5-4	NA	TGTGCCAGCAGCTCGGAGGGGGACCGCTATGGCTACACCTTC	CASSSEGDRYGYTF
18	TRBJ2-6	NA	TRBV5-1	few	TGCGCCAGCAGCTTGGGGGACACGGCTTTCACTGGGGCCAACGTCCTGACTTTC	CASSLGDTAFTGANVLTF
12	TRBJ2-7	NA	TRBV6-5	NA	TGTGCCAGCAGGAACAGGGTCTACGAGCAGTACTTC	CASRNRVYEQYF
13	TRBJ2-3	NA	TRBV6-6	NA	TGTGCCAGCAGTCTCCTGCTGACAGATACGCAGTATTTT	CASSLLLTDTQYF
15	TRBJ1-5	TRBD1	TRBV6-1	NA	TGTGCCAGCAGCTTACAGGGGATTAGCAATCAGCCCCAGCATTTT	CASSLQGISNQPQHF
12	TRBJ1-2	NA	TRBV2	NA	TGTGCCAGCAGTGAGGAGAACTATGGCTACACCTTC	CASSEENYGYTF
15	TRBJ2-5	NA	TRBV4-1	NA	TGCGCCAGCAGCCAAGACTTACAGACCTTAGAGACCCAGTACTTC	CASSQDLQTLETQYF
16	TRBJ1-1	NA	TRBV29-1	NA	TGCAGCGTTGAAACGGGCCGGGGGCCCAAAAACACTGAAGCTTTCTTT	CSVETGRGPKNTEAFF
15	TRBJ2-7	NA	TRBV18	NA	TGTGCCAGCTCACCACAGGAGCAGGGGAAGGCCGAGCAGTACTTC	CASSPQEQGKAEQYF
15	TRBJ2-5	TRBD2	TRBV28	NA	TGTGCCAGCAGTTCCAGCGGGGGGGTCCAAGAGACCCAGTACTTC	CASSSSGGVQETQYF
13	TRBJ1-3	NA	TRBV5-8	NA	TGTGCCAGCAGCCGCATCTCTGGAAACACCATATATTTT	CASSRISGNTIYF
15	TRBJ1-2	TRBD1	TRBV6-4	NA	TGTGCCATCAACAGGGGAGGGAAATGGGTCTATGGCTACACCTTC	CAINRGGKWVYGYTF
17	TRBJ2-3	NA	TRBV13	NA	TGTGCCAGCAGCTTAGAGGGGTGGCCCCTGGGGACAGATACGCAGTATTTT	CASSLEGWPLGTDTQYF
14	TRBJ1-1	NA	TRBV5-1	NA	TGCGCCAGCAGCCTGGAATATAAGAACACTGAAGCTTTCTTT	CASSLEYKNTEAFF
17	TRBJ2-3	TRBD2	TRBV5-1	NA	TGCGCCAGCGAACCCGGGGGGGGGAGCGGGAGCACAGATACGCAGTATTTT	CASEPGGGSGSTDTQYF
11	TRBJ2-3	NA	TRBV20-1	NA	TGCAGTGCTAGAAGCGTCGATACGCAGTATTTT	CSARSVDTQYF
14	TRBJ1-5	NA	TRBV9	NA	TGTGCCAGCAGCGTAGGGCATGACAATCAGCCCCAGCATTTT	CASSVGHDNQPQHF
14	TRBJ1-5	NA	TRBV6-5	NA	TGTGCCAGCAGTTATTCGTCGTCGGATCAGCCCCAGCATTTT	CASSYSSSDQPQHF
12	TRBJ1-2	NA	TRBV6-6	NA	TGTGCCAGCAGTGGGGGGGGCTATGGCTACACCTTC	CASSGGGYGYTF
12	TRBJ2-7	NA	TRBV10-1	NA	TGCGCCAGCAGGGAAGGGGCCCACGAGCAGTACTTC	CASREGAHEQYF
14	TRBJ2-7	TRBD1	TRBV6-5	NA	TGTGCCAGCAGCTTCCGGGACAGATCCTACGAGCAGTACTTC	CASSFRDRSYEQYF
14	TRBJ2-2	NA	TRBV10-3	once	TGTGCCATCGGGTGGGGCAGGAACACCGGGGAGCTGTTTTTT	CAIGWGRNTGELFF
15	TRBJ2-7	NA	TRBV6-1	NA	TGTGCCAGCACCTCTTGGAGGGGGCCCTCCTACGAGCAGTACTTC	CASTSWRGPSYEQYF
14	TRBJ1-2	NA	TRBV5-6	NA	TGTGCCAGCAGCTTTTGGGGGGGCACAATGGACTACACCTTC	CASSFWGGTMDYTF
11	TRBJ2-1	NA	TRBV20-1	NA	TGCAGTGCGGCTAGCCTCAATGAGCAGTTCTTC	CSAASLNEQFF
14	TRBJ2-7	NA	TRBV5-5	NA	TGTGCCAGCAGCCCGGGACCTCCACGCTACGAGCAGTACTTC	CASSPGPPRYEQYF
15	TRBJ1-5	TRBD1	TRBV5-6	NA	TGTGCCAGCAGCTTGTCGGACAGGGTCGAACAGCCCCAGCATTTT	CASSLSDRVEQPQHF
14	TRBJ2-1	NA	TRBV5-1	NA	TGCGCCAGCAGCTGGTCGGACAGCTACAATGAGCAGTTCTTC	CASSWSDSYNEQFF
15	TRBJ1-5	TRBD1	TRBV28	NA	TGTGCCAGCAGCCTACAGGGGGCCGGCAATCAGCCCCAGCATTTT	CASSLQGAGNQPQHF
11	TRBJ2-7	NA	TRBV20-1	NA	TGCAGTGCTACGCCCGTAAGGGAGCAGTACTTC	CSATPVREQYF
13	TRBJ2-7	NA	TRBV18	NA	TGTGCCAGCTCACCACCCACACGAGACGAGCAGTACTTC	CASSPPTRDEQYF
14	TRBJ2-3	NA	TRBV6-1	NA	TGTGCCAGCAGTGAAGGAGGCCAACTACGTACGCAGTATTTT	CASSEGGQLRTQYF
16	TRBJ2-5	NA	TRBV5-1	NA	TGCGCCAGCAGCTTGGCCCCGGCAGGCGATCAAGAGACCCAGTACTTC	CASSLAPAGDQETQYF
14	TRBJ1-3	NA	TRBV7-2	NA	TGTGCCAGCAGCTTGGAGAGCTCTGGAAACACCATATATTTT	CASSLESSGNTIYF
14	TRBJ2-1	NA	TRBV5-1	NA	TGCGCCAGCAGCTTGCAAGGGGAACTCAATGAGCAGTTCTTC	CASSLQGELNEQFF
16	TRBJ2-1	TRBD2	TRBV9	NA	TGTGCCAGCAGCGTATATAGCGGGGGGGCCTACAATGAGCAGTTCTTC	CASSVYSGGAYNEQFF
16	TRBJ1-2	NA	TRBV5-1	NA	TGCGCCAGCAGCTTGGGGCTAACCCATGAAAGTGATGGCTACACCTTC	CASSLGLTHESDGYTF
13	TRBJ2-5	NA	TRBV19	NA	TGTGCCAGCCGGGCCTTGGGACAAGAGACCCAGTACTTC	CASRALGQETQYF
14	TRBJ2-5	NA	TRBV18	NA	TGTGCCAGCTCACCATGGGCAGGACAAGAGACCCAGTACTTC	CASSPWAGQETQYF
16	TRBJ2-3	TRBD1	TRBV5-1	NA	TGCGCCAGCAGCCGACCCGGGACAGGGGGCGCAGATACGCAGTATTTT	CASSRPGTGGADTQYF
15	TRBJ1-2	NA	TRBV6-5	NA	TGTGCCAGCAGTTACTCGAGGTCGGGGGTCTATGGCTACACCTTC	CASSYSRSGVYGYTF
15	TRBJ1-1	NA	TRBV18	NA	TGTGCCAGCTCAGCCATACAGGGATTGAACACTGAAGCTTTCTTT	CASSAIQGLNTEAFF
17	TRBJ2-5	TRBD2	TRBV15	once	TGTGCCACCAGCAGAGGGTCCGGAAATAGCGGGCAAGAGACCCAGTACTTC	CATSRGSGNSGQETQYF
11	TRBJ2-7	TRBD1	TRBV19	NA	TGTGCCGGGACAGGAAACTACGAGCAGTACTTC	CAGTGNYEQYF
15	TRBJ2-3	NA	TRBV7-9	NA	TGTGCCAGCAGCTTGGCCAGGGCTAGCACAGATACGCAGTATTTT	CASSLARASTDTQYF
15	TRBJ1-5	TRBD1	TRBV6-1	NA	TGTGCCACCTATTCCGGACAGGGACGGAATCAGCCCCAGCATTTT	CATYSGQGRNQPQHF
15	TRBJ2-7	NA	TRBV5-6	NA	TGTGCCAGCAGCTCGATATGGGGCGACTTTTACGAGCAGTACTTC	CASSSIWGDFYEQYF
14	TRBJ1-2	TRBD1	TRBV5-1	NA	TGCGCCAGCAGCTTCGCGACAGGGAACTATGGCTACACCTTC	CASSFATGNYGYTF
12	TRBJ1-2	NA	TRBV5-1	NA	TGCGCCAGCAGCACTCAGAACTATGGCTACACCTTC	CASSTQNYGYTF